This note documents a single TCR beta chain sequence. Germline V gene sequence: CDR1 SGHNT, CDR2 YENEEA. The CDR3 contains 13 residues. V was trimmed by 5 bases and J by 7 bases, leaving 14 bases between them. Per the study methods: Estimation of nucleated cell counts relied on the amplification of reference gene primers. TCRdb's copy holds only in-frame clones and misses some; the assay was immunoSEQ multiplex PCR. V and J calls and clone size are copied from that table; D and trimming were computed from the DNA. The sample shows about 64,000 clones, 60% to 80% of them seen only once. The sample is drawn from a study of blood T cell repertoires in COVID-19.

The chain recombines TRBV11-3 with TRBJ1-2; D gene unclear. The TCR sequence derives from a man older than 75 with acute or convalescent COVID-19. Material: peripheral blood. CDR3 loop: CASSPQDGIGYTF. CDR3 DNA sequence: TGTGCCAGCAGCCCGCAGGACGGGATTGGCTACACCTTC.